This T cell receptor beta chain was sequenced for a study of OX40 agonist ivuxolimab in advanced cancers. In the study overall: Ivuxolimab, which is an agonistic anti-OX40 (CD134) antibody, was administered to the patients.

The CDR3 sequence is 14 residues long. V shed 1 base and J shed 5 bases, with 8 bases lying between them. From germline, CDR1 is MGHRA and CDR2 YSYEKL. The data were produced by immunoSEQ multiplex PCR, yet TCRdb's version contains in-frame clones alone and is incomplete. The sample consists of 8,000 to 10,000 clones, 85% to 90% of them appearing once. J is TRBJ2-2 and V is TRBV4-1, with D tentatively TRBD1 or TRBD2 (5 bases each). The starting material was CD4+ or CD8+ T cells sorted from blood, obtained in a trial of the OX40 agonist ivuxolimab. This clonotype was obtained from an adult with an advanced solid tumor such as melanoma, head and neck, liver or kidney cancer. The CDR3 coding sequence is TGCGCCAGCAGCCAAGGAGAGGGGACCGGGGAGCTGTTTTTT. Amino acid sequence: CASSQGEGTGELFF.